This T cell receptor (beta chain) was captured by sequencing in a study of monozygotic twins with inflammatory bowel disease. Each donor supplied about 2.5 ml of blood. UMIs containing a 6-nucleotide sample barcode were added via template switching. After re-calling the 5' RACE reads, TCRdb lists one entry per CDR3 protein, DNA absent. This sample's table reports approximately 300,000 distinct CDR3 sequences. Comment on this clonotype: Its antigen remains unidentified.

Study findings and constraints: Inverse Simpson values showed less TCRbeta diversity in IBD patients than in their healthy co-twins. Especially where disease activity was present, IBD patients had fewer clonotypes in common with others than healthy twins did.

This sequence originates from a human donor with ulcerative colitis or Crohn's disease, or a healthy co-twin of an affected twin (not recorded which). Material: blood.

The CDR3 sequence is CASSSGISTDTQYF. The chain has TRBV28 and TRBJ2-3; TCRdb outputs TRBD2, but without DNA this stays unchecked. Germline V gene data show CDR1 as MDHEN and CDR2 as SYDVKM. CDR3 length: 14 amino acids. The full variable domain, its missing parts supplied by reference TRBV28 and TRBJ2-3, is DVKVTQSSRYLVKRTGEKVFLECVQDMDHENMFWYRQDPGLGLRLIYFSYDVKMKEKGDIPEGYSVSREKKERFSLILESASTNQTSMYLCASSSGISTDTQYFGPGTRLTVL.